The rows below give T cell receptor beta chains drawn from one sample of a study of blood T cells in healthy people across ages. TCRdb processed the 5' RACE reads anew with MiXCR; each CDR3 protein has one entry. Found here are 1,500,000 or so distinct CDR3 sequences, 45% to 70% of them singletons; the top ten hold 5.5% to 8%. The material sequenced was blood. Source of these receptors: a man in his late teens or twenties in good health. Both conserved end residues are part of each CDR3. A D gene is named only where the DNA matches it firmly. Not all rows give a size; the values are once, few, many and, for expanded clones, a class.

>TRBJ1-4|TRBV20-1|NA|NA
TGCAGTGCCTGGGAAGTCCAAAATGAAAAACTGTTTTTT
CSAWEVQNEKLFF
>TRBJ2-7|TRBV28|NA|once
TGTGCCAGCAGTTCCGCCCGGGGCCAGTACTTC
CASSSARGQYF
>TRBJ2-7|TRBV30|TRBD2|NA
TGTGCCTGGAGTGTGCTAGCGGGAAGTTACGAGCAGTACTTC
CAWSVLAGSYEQYF
>TRBJ2-7|TRBV10-1|NA|few
TGCGCCAGCAGTACTGGACAGACCCCCTACGAGCAGTACTTC
CASSTGQTPYEQYF
>TRBJ2-5|TRBV7-7|NA|NA
TGTGCTAGCAGCCCCAGGGCTGGGGATGATGAGCAGTACTTC
CASSPRAGDDEQYF
>TRBJ1-2|TRBV21-1|NA|NA
TGTGCCAGCAGCCAAAAGGTATCCGGGGTCTATGGCTACACCTTC
CASSQKVSGVYGYTF
>TRBJ2-1|TRBV7-9|NA|NA
TGTGCCAGCAGGCGTACAGGGCTTAGCTCCTACAATGAGCAGTTCTTC
CASRRTGLSSYNEQFF
>TRBJ1-2|TRBV27|NA|many
TGTGCCAGCAGTTCCAGCCCACTGAACTATGGCTACACCTTC
CASSSSPLNYGYTF
>TRBJ1-1|TRBV20-1|NA|NA
TGCAGTGCTAGAGATAACAGCTTTTTTAGTTTAGCTTTCTTT
CSARDNSFFSLAFF
>TRBJ1-1|TRBV4-3|NA|few
TGCGCCAGCAGCCTCTACCGGCCCTTTCGGGGTACCGAGGCTTTCTTT
CASSLYRPFRGTEAFF
>TRBJ2-5|TRBV4-1|TRBD2|NA
TGCGCCAGCAGCCAGGAAGGCGGCGGGGGGATAGAGACCCAGTACTTC
CASSQEGGGGIETQYF
>TRBJ2-5|TRBV20-1|TRBD2|NA
TGCAGTGCTTCACGAGGCCCTAGCGGGAGCCCACAAGAGACCCAGTACTTC
CSASRGPSGSPQETQYF
>TRBJ1-4|TRBV6-1|NA|NA
TGTGCCAGCAGTGAATTTTCAGCTTTTGGGCTGTTTTTT
CASSEFSAFGLFF
>TRBJ2-3|TRBV10-2|NA|few
TGCGCCAGCAGTGATTATGGCGGGCGCGAAGATACGCAGTATTTT
CASSDYGGREDTQYF
>TRBJ1-2|TRBV20-1|NA|once
TGCAGTGCCCATACCGGCGGCAGCGTTTCTAACTATGGCTACACCTTC
CSAHTGGSVSNYGYTF
>TRBJ1-1|TRBV7-2|TRBD1|once
TGTGCCAGCAGCTTAGGACCCACGGGACAGGGGTCTGAAGCTTTCTTT
CASSLGPTGQGSEAFF
>TRBJ1-6|TRBV6-5|TRBD1|NA
TGTGCCAGCAGTCCGTGGACCGGGACAGGGGGGTCACCCCTCCACTTT
CASSPWTGTGGSPLHF
>TRBJ1-2|TRBV25-1|TRBD1|few
TGTGCCAGCAGTACACTCCAGGGGGCCCGTGGCTACACCTTC
CASSTLQGARGYTF
>TRBJ1-2|TRBV11-2|NA|NA
TGTGCCAGCAGCTTAATCGGATCCGACTATGGCTACACCTTC
CASSLIGSDYGYTF
>TRBJ2-7|TRBV6-1|TRBD2|few
TGTGCCAGCAGGCGACTAGCGGGAGCCCACGAGCAGTACTTC
CASRRLAGAHEQYF
>TRBJ1-1|TRBV20-1|NA|NA
TGCAGGGTTTTAATGAACACTGAAGCTTTCTTT
CRVLMNTEAFF
>TRBJ2-7|TRBV7-9|TRBD1|once
TGTGCCAGCAGCGACAGGGTTAGCCCCTATGAGCAGTACTTC
CASSDRVSPYEQYF
>TRBJ2-5|TRBV4-2|NA|NA
TGTGCCAGCAGCCAAGATCGTTTACAGCAAGAGACCCAGTACTTC
CASSQDRLQQETQYF
>TRBJ1-5|TRBV4-1|TRBD1|NA
TGCGCCAGCAGCGGACAGGGACCAAATCTCAATCAGCCCCAGCATTTT
CASSGQGPNLNQPQHF
>TRBJ2-4|TRBV5-1|TRBD1|NA
TGCGCCAGCAGTCCAGGGACAGGGAAAAACATTCAGTACTTC
CASSPGTGKNIQYF
>TRBJ2-6|TRBV6-2/TRBV6-3|TRBD2|NA
TGTGCCAGCAGTTACCTGGGACTAGCGCCCACAACAGCCTCTGGGGCCAACGTCCTGACTTTC
CASSYLGLAPTTASGANVLTF
>TRBJ2-5|TRBV27|NA|NA
TGTGCCAGCAGTTTATTCGGGACGTACCAAGAGACCCAGTACTTC
CASSLFGTYQETQYF
>TRBJ2-7|TRBV7-9|TRBD2|NA
TGTGCCAGCAGCTTAGCCAGGGGGAGGCGGGAGGGCCACGACGAGCAGTACTTC
CASSLARGRREGHDEQYF
>TRBJ2-3|TRBV20-1|TRBD2|NA
TGCAGTGCTAGAGATCCCCGGACTAGAAGCACAGATACGCAGTATTTT
CSARDPRTRSTDTQYF
>TRBJ2-1|TRBV7-9|NA|NA
TGTGCCAGCAGCCGCACAGGGATGGGAAGCTCCTACAATGAGCAGTTCTTC
CASSRTGMGSSYNEQFF
>TRBJ2-7|TRBV12-3/TRBV12-4|NA|NA
TGTGCCAGCAGTTTAAATTGGGAGCAGTACTTC
CASSLNWEQYF
>TRBJ2-2|TRBV4-1|TRBD2|NA
TGCGCCAGCAGCCAAGATTTTGTGGGAGGGTACATGTCCGGGGAGCAGTTTTTT
CASSQDFVGGYMSGEQFF
>TRBJ2-7|TRBV20-1|NA|many
TGCAGTGCTAGAGGGGAGTCCTACGAGCAGTACTTC
CSARGESYEQYF
>TRBJ2-5|TRBV2|NA|NA
TGTGCCAGCAGCGTTCGTTCCGGGGAGCAGTACTTC
CASSVRSGEQYF
>TRBJ2-7|TRBV12-3/TRBV12-4|NA|NA
TGTGCCAGCAGTTTGACCGGGATGGATGCCTACGAGCAGTACTTC
CASSLTGMDAYEQYF
>TRBJ1-2|TRBV14|NA|NA
TGTGCCAGCAGCCAACGATCCGCTGGCTACACCTTC
CASSQRSAGYTF
>TRBJ1-2|TRBV7-2|NA|NA
TGTGCCAGCAGCTCGTGGGAGGACAGCTCCTATGGCTACACCTTC
CASSSWEDSSYGYTF
>TRBJ2-7|TRBV7-2|NA|NA
TGTGCCAGCAGCTTTCGTGGGGGTCCGAGCGGAACTACGAAGCAGTACTTC
CASSFRGGPSGTTKQYF
>TRBJ2-4|TRBV6-5|NA|NA
TGTGCCAGCAGCCGCCAGGCGACAAAAAACATTCAGTACTTC
CASSRQATKNIQYF
>TRBJ1-6|TRBV3-1|NA|NA
TGTGCCAGCAGCGGACCCCCGCGGAGCTCCTATAATTCACCCCTCCACTTT
CASSGPPRSSYNSPLHF
>TRBJ2-3|TRBV27|NA|NA
TGTGCCAGCAGTCCCCTGAGGGGGGCCAGCACAGATACGCAGTATTTT
CASSPLRGASTDTQYF
>TRBJ2-1|TRBV7-7|TRBD2|NA
TGTGCCAGCAGCTTGGGGACTAGTAGAAGCGATGAGCAGTTCTTC
CASSLGTSRSDEQFF
>TRBJ2-3|TRBV20-1|TRBD2|NA
TGCAGTGCTATACCCCCTAGCGGGAGGTCCTCTAGCACAGATACGCAGTATTTT
CSAIPPSGRSSSTDTQYF
>TRBJ1-5|TRBV3-1|TRBD1|NA
TGTGCCAGCAACATGGGACAGGGTGACCAGCCCCAGCATTTT
CASNMGQGDQPQHF
>TRBJ2-3|TRBV11-2|NA|NA
TGTGCCAGCAGCTCGAGAGACCTTACAGTTGATACGCAGTATTTT
CASSSRDLTVDTQYF
>TRBJ2-7|TRBV7-9|TRBD2|NA
TGTGCCAGCACCGACATAGCGGGCCCCCCAGAGCAGTACTTC
CASTDIAGPPEQYF